This is a list of T cell receptor beta chains from one sample in a study of blood T cell repertoires in COVID-19. The data were produced by immunoSEQ multiplex PCR, yet TCRdb's version contains in-frame clones alone and is incomplete. The sample holds roughly 53,000 clones; approximately 82% are singletons and the top ten take more than 13%. Sequencing input: peripheral blood. These receptors were taken from a human donor in a cohort sampled during active COVID-19. The CDR3 runs from the conserved cysteine through the conserved F or W. Fields, in order: clone size, D gene, J gene, V gene, CDR3 protein, CDR3 DNA. D genes are given only for firm matches. Size is omitted from some rows. Given values are once, few, many or a class for expanded clones.

.,.,TRBJ2-5,TRBV6-4,CASSEQGGETQYF,TGTGCCAGCAGTGAACAGGGCGGGGAGACCCAGTACTTC
.,TRBD1,TRBJ2-7,TRBV5-5,CASSLGPGQGAREQYF,TGTGCCAGCAGCTTAGGGCCGGGACAGGGGGCAAGAGAGCAGTACTTC
many,TRBD1,TRBJ2-7,TRBV6-2/TRBV6-3,CASSLDRRYEQYF,TGTGCCAGCAGCTTGGACAGGCGCTACGAGCAGTACTTC
.,.,TRBJ1-5,TRBV2,CASSDLPGEGRNF,TGTGCCAGCAGTGATCTCCCTGGGGAGGGGAGGAATTTT
few,.,TRBJ2-3,TRBV5-4,CASSLRGYLVFPLTDTQYF,TGTGCCAGCAGCTTGCGAGGGTATCTCGTGTTCCCCCTCACAGATACGCAGTATTTT
.,TRBD1,TRBJ1-6,TRBV5-1,CASSAGQGRSGINSPLHF,TGCGCCAGCAGTGCGGGACAGGGGAGGTCGGGGATTAATTCACCCCTCCACTTT
.,TRBD1,TRBJ2-1,TRBV6-5,CASSRTGASYNEQFF,TGTGCCAGCAGTCGGACAGGGGCTTCCTACAATGAGCAGTTCTTC
.,TRBD2,TRBJ2-3,TRBV5-6,CASSTLAGTTDTQYF,TGTGCCAGCAGCACGCTAGCGGGAACCACAGATACGCAGTATTTT
.,.,TRBJ1-1,TRBV5-6,CASRARPMGNTEAFF,TGTGCCAGCAGGGCCAGGCCTATGGGGAACACTGAAGCTTTCTTT
.,.,TRBJ2-7,TRBV4-3,CASSQDLTVSYEQYF,TGCGCCAGCAGCCAAGATCTCACAGTCTCCTACGAGCAGTACTTC
.,.,TRBJ1-2,TRBV28,CASSLTTGGYTF,TGTGCCAGCAGTTTAACCACGGGTGGCTACACCTTC
.,TRBD1,TRBJ1-6,TRBV5-1,CASSSGQLSPLHF,TGCGCCAGCAGCTCGGGACAGTTAAGTCCCCTCCACTTT
.,.,TRBJ2-5,TRBV2,CASSVGGSETQYF,TGTGCCAGCAGTGTCGGGGGTTCGGAGACCCAGTACTTC
.,TRBD2,TRBJ2-1,TRBV3-1/TRBV3-2,CASSPPGDYIANEQFF,TGTGCCAGCAGCCCGCCGGGGGACTACATAGCCAATGAGCAGTTCTTC
.,.,TRBJ2-1,TRBV21-1,CASSTTGDEQFF,TGTGCCAGCAGCACCACGGGGGATGAGCAGTTCTTC
.,.,TRBJ1-5,TRBV4-2,CASSQAPGRPQHF,TGTGCCAGCAGCCAAGCCCCGGGTCGGCCCCAGCATTTT
.,.,TRBJ2-1,TRBV19,CASSIAGAYNEQFF,TGTGCCAGTAGTATAGCGGGGGCCTACAATGAGCAGTTCTTC
.,.,TRBJ2-7,TRBV5-6,CASSWGGGSSYEQYF,TGTGCCAGCAGCTGGGGGGGCGGTTCCTCCTACGAGCAGTACTTC
few,.,TRBJ1-1,TRBV5-1,CASSLAGYTEAFF,TGCGCCAGCAGCTTGGCCGGGTACACTGAAGCTTTCTTT
.,TRBD2,TRBJ2-3,TRBV6-5,CASRGLAGTDTQYF,TGTGCCAGTAGAGGACTAGCGGGCACAGATACGCAGTATTTT
few,TRBD1,TRBJ2-4,TRBV30,CAWSGWDRADIQYF,TGTGCCTGGAGTGGTTGGGACAGGGCGGACATTCAGTACTTC
.,TRBD1,TRBJ1-2,TRBV5-4,CASSWADRGANYGYTF,TGTGCCAGCAGCTGGGCGGACAGGGGAGCTAACTATGGCTACACCTTC
once,.,TRBJ2-7,TRBV7-8,CASSSRGYEQYF,TGTGCCAGCAGCTCAAGGGGCTACGAGCAGTACTTC
.,.,TRBJ2-7,TRBV6-5,CASTLGGEVAEQYF,TGTGCCAGCACCCTGGGGGGTGAGGTTGCCGAGCAGTACTTC
.,.,TRBJ2-5,TRBV6-1,CASSEGRDETQYF,TGTGCCAGCAGTGAAGGCAGGGATGAGACCCAGTACTTC
.,.,TRBJ2-1,TRBV28,CASDPRRGRHEQFF,TGTGCCAGCGACCCTAGGAGGGGGCGCCATGAGCAGTTCTTC
.,.,TRBJ2-1,TRBV7-9,CASSLVAGSTREQFF,TGTGCCAGCAGCTTAGTCGCGGGTTCTACACGTGAGCAGTTCTTC
.,.,TRBJ2-3,TRBV27,CASSPLTPTYTDTQYF,TGTGCCAGCAGTCCGTTGACTCCCACTTACACAGATACGCAGTATTTT
.,TRBD1,TRBJ1-1,TRBV7-9,CASSVDRGRGTEAFF,TGTGCCAGCAGCGTGGACAGGGGCCGGGGGACTGAAGCTTTCTTT
.,.,TRBJ2-1,TRBV29-1,CSVTAYLARNEQFF,TGCAGCGTTACCGCCTATCTAGCTAGGAATGAGCAGTTCTTC
.,.,TRBJ2-1,TRBV4-1,CASSLSANEQFF,TGCGCCAGCAGCCTTTCCGCGAATGAGCAGTTCTTC
.,.,TRBJ2-5,TRBV5-1,CASSSMRGGETQYF,TGCGCCAGCAGCTCCATGCGGGGAGGAGAGACCCAGTACTTC
.,.,TRBJ1-5,TRBV5-5,CASSPLGGNSNQPQHF,TGTGCCAGCAGCCCGCTCGGGGGAAATAGCAATCAGCCCCAGCATTTT
.,.,TRBJ1-1,TRBV7-3,CASSLGHPNTEAFF,TGTGCCAGCAGCTTAGGACACCCGAACACTGAAGCTTTCTTT
.,TRBD1,TRBJ1-5,TRBV30,CAWPDGQGNNSNQPQHF,TGTGCCTGGCCTGATGGACAGGGAAACAATAGCAATCAGCCCCAGCATTTT
once,.,TRBJ2-1,TRBV7-3,CASSLAADSYNEQFF,TGTGCCAGCAGCTTAGCGGCAGACTCCTACAATGAGCAGTTCTTC
.,.,TRBJ1-6,TRBV9,CASSVGQYNSPLHF,TGTGCCAGCAGCGTAGGACAGTACAATTCACCCCTCCACTTT
.,TRBD2,TRBJ2-3,TRBV7-2,CASSLVGLAGGPISGTQYF,TGTGCCAGCAGCTTAGTGGGACTAGCGGGGGGACCGATCTCTGGTACGCAGTATTTT
.,.,TRBJ1-2,TRBV19,CASEGGNYGYTF,TGTGCCAGTGAGGGAGGGAACTATGGCTACACCTTC
.,.,TRBJ2-3,TRBV6-2/TRBV6-3,CASSYTGGGTDTQYF,TGTGCCAGCAGTTACACCGGCGGGGGCACAGATACGCAGTATTTT
.,.,TRBJ1-1,TRBV4-3,CASSPEPNTEAFF,TGCGCCAGCAGTCCCGAGCCCAACACTGAAGCTTTCTTT
.,TRBD1,TRBJ2-7,TRBV6-5,CASSYTGVGEQYF,TGTGCCAGCAGTTATACAGGGGTCGGCGAGCAGTACTTC
few,TRBD1,TRBJ1-6,TRBV6-5,CASTPGQNSPLHF,TGTGCCAGCACTCCGGGACAGAATTCACCCCTCCACTTT